This T cell receptor (beta chain) was recovered during a study of blood T cell repertoires in COVID-19. Study context: The United States, Italy and Spain supplied acute and convalescent COVID-19 samples. Sources were T cells, B-cell-depleted T cells, or PBMCs; the material itself was cDNA or gDNA.

The V gene's germline CDR1 is SGHTS and CDR2 YDEGEE. Trimming at V came to 4 bases and at J to 3 bases, leaving 0 bases not matched to a gene. The CDR3 covers 14 residues. Source study methods: Reference gene primers were amplified, and this amplification served to estimate nucleated cell counts. Here immunoSEQ multiplex PCR was the method, and the copy in TCRdb shows in-frame clones only, minus some. V, J and clone size are taken as reported in that table, and D and trimming were inferred from the DNA itself. Of a few hundred thousand clones listed, around 85% were seen once; the top ten hold over 2%. At least ten counts were recorded for this clone.

V is TRBV5-8 and J is TRBJ2-3, with 12 bases matching TRBD2. This TCR derives from a woman between 45 and 65 years old with acute or convalescent COVID-19. Material: peripheral blood. CDR3 DNA sequence: TGTGCCAGCAGCGGGACTAGCGGGACAGATACGCAGTATTTT. Amino acid sequence: CASSGTSGTDTQYF.